The 22 T cell receptor beta chains given below trace back to one sample, sequenced in a study of blood T cell repertoires in COVID-19. Clones were sequenced by immunoSEQ multiplex PCR, and TCRdb holds only the in-frame ones, with some missing. The table has about 250,000 clones, under 95% seen once. Sequenced: PBMCs or T cells enriched from blood (not recorded which). The origin of the receptors is a woman under 30 who had recovered from COVID-19.

The J gene is TRBJ2-1, the V gene TRBV7-8, with 8 bases fitting TRBD1. The CDR3 sequence is 16 residues long. From germline, CDR1 is SGHVS and CDR2 FQNEAQ. V trimming: 8 bases; J trimming: 8 bases; junction bases outside the gene matches: 17. The CDR3 region has the DNA TGTGCCAGCCGGCCGGACAGGGTTCGGTCAAAGGATGAGCAGTTCTTC. Residues: CASRPDRVRSKDEQFF.

CDR3 residues: CASCKGAFTEAFF. The CDR3 DNA is TGTGCCAGCTGCAAGGGGGCCTTCACTGAAGCTTTCTTT. The chain has TRBV4-2 and TRBJ1-1; 7 bases are a match to TRBD1. The germline CDR1 and CDR2 sequences are LGHNA and YNFKEQ. V shed 8 bases and J 4 bases; nucleotides not matched to a gene: 7. The CDR3 extends over 13 amino acids.

V is TRBV27 and J is TRBJ2-1, with 13 nucleotides matching TRBD2. The CDR3 spans 14 residues. Trimming removed 6 bases from V and 8 bases from J; junction bases left unmatched: 4. Germline V CDR1 and CDR2: MNHEY, SMNVEV (reference sequence). The DNA of the CDR3 is TGTGCCAGCAGAGGACTAGCGGGGGAGTATGAGCAGTTCTTC. Residues: CASRGLAGEYEQFF.

This chain uses TRBV28 with TRBJ1-4; TRBD1 might be the D (6 bases). Germline CDR1 is MDHEN and CDR2 is SYDVKM. V gave up 3 bases and J gave up 5 bases, with 16 bases separating them. This CDR3 has 16 residues. The CDR3 sequence is CASSFPLGQPNEKLFF. The DNA for the CDR3 is TGTGCCAGCAGTTTTCCCCTTGGACAGCCGAATGAAAAACTGTTTTTT.

The genes are TRBV15 and TRBJ2-6, with 11 bases lining up with TRBD2. The CDR3 sequence is 18 residues long. Germline-derived CDR1 and CDR2 are LNHNV and YYDKDF (reference sequence). V shed 0 bases and J 4 bases; nucleotides not matched to a gene: 5. The CDR3 DNA reads as TGTGCCACCAGCAGAGATCCTAGCGGGAGGCCCGGGGCCAACGTCCTGACTTTC. It encodes CATSRDPSGRPGANVLTF.

This clone appeared a few times. The chain combines TRBV5-1 with TRBJ1-1, with 7 bases lining up with TRBD1. Trimming removed 4 bases from V and 7 bases from J; junction bases left unmatched: 7. There are 13 residues in the CDR3. Germline V lookup: CDR1 SGHRS, CDR2 YFSETQ. The DNA of the CDR3 is TGCGCCAGCAGCCACCGACAGGGACTTGAAGCTTTCTTT. Translated: CASSHRQGLEAFF.

This clone came up once. The chain carries TRBV29-1 and TRBJ1-2; weak D call: TRBD1 (6 bases). Germline V gene sequence: CDR1 SQVTM, CDR2 ANQGSEA. This CDR3 is built from 14 residues. Trimming took 7 bases from V and 0 from J, leaving 15 bases between them. CDR3 coding DNA: TGCAGCGCAACCCGGGACACTGCTAACTATGGCTACACCTTC. Amino acid sequence: CSATRDTANYGYTF.

V and J are TRBV2 and TRBJ2-5; TRBD2 matches at 8 bases. Trimming at V came to 10 bases and at J to 1 base, leaving 5 bases not matched to a gene. This CDR3 contains 13 residues. Germline V gene lookup returns CDR1 SNHLY and CDR2 FYNNEI. CDR3 protein: CANRGGPQETQYF. CDR3 nucleotide sequence: TGTGCCAACCGGGGGGGCCCCCAAGAGACCCAGTACTTC.

This clone has only a few counts. Other DNA sequences of this sample code for an identical CDR3. The chain joins TRBV5-4 to TRBJ2-2; no reliable D call. The length of the CDR3 is 13 residues. Trimming shortened V by 4 bases and J by 5 bases, and 9 bases separated the two germline ends. Germline V gene data show CDR1 as SGHNT and CDR2 as YYREEE (reference sequence). CDR3 sequence reads: CASSLDSTGELFF. The CDR3 coding sequence is TGTGCCAGCAGCCTCGACTCAACCGGGGAGCTGTTTTTT.

The rearrangement uses TRBV3-1 (or the pseudogene TRBV3-2) and TRBJ1-2; the D is unclear. Trimming left V 1 base short and J 3 bases short, with 6 bases between. Per the germline V gene, CDR1 is LGHDT and CDR2 is YNNKEL (reference sequence). CDR3 length: 13 residues. The CDR3 loop is CASSQVVDYGYTF. For the CDR3, the DNA is TGTGCCAGCAGCCAAGTAGTAGACTATGGCTACACCTTC.

V gene TRBV3-1 (or the pseudogene TRBV3-2) combines with J gene TRBJ1-1; TRBD1 matches at 7 bases. Germline trimming cut 3 bases from V and 0 bases from J; bases unmatched to any gene: 1. CDR1 is LGHDT, CDR2 YNNKEL, per germline (reference sequence). There are 14 residues in the CDR3. CDR3 residues: CASSQRGLNTEAFF. The CDR3 nucleotides read TGTGCCAGCAGCCAGAGGGGGCTGAACACTGAAGCTTTCTTT.

This rearrangement joins TRBV4-1 to TRBJ2-1; 8 bases line up with TRBD1. The CDR3 is made up of 14 amino acids. Germline assignment: CDR1 MGHRA and CDR2 YSYEKL. V lost 4 bases and J lost 4; bases outside the gene matches: 3. The CDR3 nucleotides are TGCGCCAGCAGCCTCGACAGGGGATACAATGAGCAGTTCTTC. Its translation is CASSLDRGYNEQFF.

The chain links TRBV2 to TRBJ2-1; 13 nucleotides line up with TRBD2. J gave up 6 bases and V 3 bases, and 8 bases lay outside the gene matches. The CDR3 is 17 amino acids. Germline values: CDR1 SNHLY, CDR2 FYNNEI. In DNA, the CDR3 is TGTGCCAGCAGTGAGATAAGGAGGACTAGCGGGAGCAATGAGCAGTTCTTC. It codes for CASSEIRRTSGSNEQFF. The full variable domain, in which reference TRBV2 and TRBJ2-1 provide the parts outside the CDR3, is EPEVTQTPSHQVTQMGQEVILRCVPISNHLYFYWYRQILGQKVEFLVSFYNNEISEKSEIFDDQFSVERPDGSNFTLKIRSTKLEDSAMYFCASSEIRRTSGSNEQFFGPGTRLTVL.

This clone came up a few times. The chain has TRBV21-1 and TRBJ2-1; the table's D call TRBD2 went unverified against the DNA. TRBV21-1 is assigned pseudogene status. This CDR3 comprises 15 residues. CDR3 DNA sequence: TGTGCCAGCAGCAAAGGCGGGGGGTCCTACAATGAGCAGTTCTTC. It encodes CASSKGGGSYNEQFF.

The genes are TRBV6-1 and TRBJ1-2, with D possibly TRBD1 on 5 matching bases. This CDR3 has 13 amino acids. Germline V gene data show CDR1 as MNHNS and CDR2 as SASEGT. With 3 bases removed from V and 5 bases from J, the gap between germline ends came to 10 bases. This CDR3 reads CASSERGEYGYTF. DNA of the CDR3: TGTGCCAGCAGTGAGCGGGGGGAGTATGGCTACACCTTC.

The gene calls are TRBV15 and TRBJ1-1, with a weak D call TRBD1 (5 bases). Germline loops: CDR1 LNHNV, CDR2 YYDKDF (reference sequence). The CDR3 sequence is 12 residues long. V was clipped by 2 bases and J by 7 bases, with 8 bases between them. In DNA form, the CDR3 reads TGTGCCACCAGCAGAATCACAGGTGAAGCTTTCTTT. Protein: CATSRITGEAFF. Full variable domain (missing parts from reference TRBV15 and TRBJ1-1): DAMVIQNPRYQVTQFGKPVTLSCSQTLNHNVMYWYQQKSSQAPKLLFHYYDKDFNNEADTPDNFQSRRPNTSFCFLDIRSPGLGDTAMYLCATSRITGEAFFGQGTRLTVV.

V is TRBV5-4 and J is TRBJ1-2, with unresolved D. V dropped 0 bases and J dropped 3 bases, with 12 bases sitting between them. This CDR3 contains 15 residues. Germline assignment: CDR1 SGHNT and CDR2 YYREEE (reference sequence). This CDR3 reads CASSLVGGSHYGYTF. CDR3 coding DNA: TGTGCCAGCAGCTTGGTGGGAGGGAGCCACTATGGCTACACCTTC.

J is TRBJ1-4 and V is TRBV7-9, with D possibly TRBD1 on 5 matching bases. Per germline, CDR1 SEHNR and CDR2 FQNEAQ (reference sequence). The CDR3 is 14 residues long. V was shortened by 2 bases and J by 8 bases, with 12 bases between the two germline ends. CDR3 amino acids: CASSLWGEEEKLFF. The DNA for the CDR3 is TGTGCCAGCAGCTTATGGGGGGAAGAAGAAAAACTGTTTTTT.

The CDR3 region is CASSPQTGELGEKLFF. The CDR3 nucleotides read TGTGCCAGCTCACCCCAAACAGGGGAATTGGGGGAAAAACTGTTTTTT. The chain joins TRBV18 to TRBJ1-4, with 7 bases identical to TRBD1. CDR3 length equals 16 residues. V shed 3 bases, J shed 8 bases, and the junction held 12 bases outside the gene matches. CDR1 and CDR2 (germline): KGHSH, LQKENI.

The chain is built from TRBV11-3 and TRBJ2-1; 8 bases agree with TRBD2. The CDR3 length is 15 residues. J lost 0 bases, V lost 5 bases, and 3 bases had no gene match. The germline gives CDR1 SGHNT, CDR2 YENEEA. The CDR3 bases are TGTGCCAGCAGCGAGAGCGGGAGCTCCTACAATGAGCAGTTCTTC. Amino acids: CASSESGSSYNEQFF.

The V call is TRBV5-1, the J call TRBJ2-7; 10 nucleotides agree with TRBD2. Losses at the gene ends were 1 base for V and 0 bases for J; bases not matched to a gene: 4. Germline CDR1 reads SGHRS; CDR2 reads YFSETQ. CDR3 length: 16 residues. CDR3: CASSLKEREGSYEQYF. As DNA, the CDR3 is TGCGCCAGCAGCTTGAAAGAGCGGGAGGGCTCCTACGAGCAGTACTTC.

The V gene is TRBV29-1, the J gene TRBJ2-2; 12 bases line up with TRBD1. This CDR3 has 15 amino acids. The V gene end was trimmed by 7 bases and the J gene end by 7 bases; junction bases not matched to a gene: 10. CDR1 is SQVTM, CDR2 ANQGSEA, per germline. The CDR3 bases are TGCAGCGCAGAGGGGGACAGGGGGCGAGGCGGGGAGCTGTTTTTT. Encoded protein: CSAEGDRGRGGELFF.